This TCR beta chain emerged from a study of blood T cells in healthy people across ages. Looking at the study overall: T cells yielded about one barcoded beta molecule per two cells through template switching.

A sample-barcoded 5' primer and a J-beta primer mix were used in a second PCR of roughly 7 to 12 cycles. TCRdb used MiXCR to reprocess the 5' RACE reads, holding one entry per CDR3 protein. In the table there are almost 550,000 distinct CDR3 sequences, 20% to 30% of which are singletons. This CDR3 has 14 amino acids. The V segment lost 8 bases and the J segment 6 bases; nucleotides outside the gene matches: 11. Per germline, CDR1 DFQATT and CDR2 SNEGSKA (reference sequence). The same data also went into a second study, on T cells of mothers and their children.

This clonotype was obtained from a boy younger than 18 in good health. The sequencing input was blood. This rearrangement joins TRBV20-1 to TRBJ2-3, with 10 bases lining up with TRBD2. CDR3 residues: CSQSGLASTDTQYF. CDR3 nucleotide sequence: TGCAGTCAGTCGGGACTAGCGTCTACCGATACGCAGTATTTT.